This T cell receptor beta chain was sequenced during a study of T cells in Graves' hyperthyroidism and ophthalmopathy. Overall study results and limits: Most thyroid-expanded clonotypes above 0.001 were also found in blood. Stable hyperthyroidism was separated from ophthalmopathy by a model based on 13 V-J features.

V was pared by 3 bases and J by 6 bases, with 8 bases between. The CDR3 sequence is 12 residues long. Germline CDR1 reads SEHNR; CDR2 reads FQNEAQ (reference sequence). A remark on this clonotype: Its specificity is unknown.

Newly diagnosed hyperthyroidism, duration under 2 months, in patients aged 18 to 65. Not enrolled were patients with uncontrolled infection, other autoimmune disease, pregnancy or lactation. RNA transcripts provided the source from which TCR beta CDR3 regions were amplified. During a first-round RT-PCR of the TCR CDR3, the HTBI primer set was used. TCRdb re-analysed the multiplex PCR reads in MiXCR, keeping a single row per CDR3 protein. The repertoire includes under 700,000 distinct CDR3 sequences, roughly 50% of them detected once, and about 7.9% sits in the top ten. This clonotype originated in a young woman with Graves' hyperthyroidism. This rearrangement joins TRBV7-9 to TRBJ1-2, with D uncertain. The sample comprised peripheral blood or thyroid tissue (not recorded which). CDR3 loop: CASSLGSNGYTF. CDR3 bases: TGTGCCAGCAGCTTGGGGTCAAATGGCTACACCTTC.